Listed below are T cell receptor beta chains from one sample, sequenced in a study of prognosis after radiotherapy for stage I lung cancer. In TCRdb, the multiplex PCR reads were re-called with MiXCR into one record per CDR3 protein. The profile shows 9,500 to 15,000 distinct CDR3 sequences, about 56% of them singletons. This specimen consisted of PBMCs, obtained before or after stereotactic body radiation therapy (not recorded which). The receptors stem from a donor older than 45 with non-small cell lung cancer. Each CDR3 is given with its conserved first and last residue. Each record gives: CDR3 length, clone size, J gene, D gene, V gene, CDR3 protein, CDR3 DNA. A D gene is named only where the DNA matches it firmly. The size field is filled for only some rows; it gives once, few, many or a size class.

>13|-|TRBJ2-2|-|TRBV2
CASSGTTTGELFF
TGTGCCAGCAGTGGCACTACAACCGGGGAGCTGTTTTTT
>17|-|TRBJ2-7|-|TRBV24-1
CATSDAQGASSTYEQYF
TGTGCCACCAGTGATGCTCAAGGTGCTAGCTCTACCTACGAGCAGTACTTC
>16|few|TRBJ2-3|TRBD2|TRBV5-1
CASSLALAVGPDTQYF
TGCGCCAGCAGCTTGGCTCTAGCGGTAGGGCCAGATACGCAGTATTTT
>15|-|TRBJ2-5|-|TRBV20-1
CSAVSGVGVVETQYF
TGCAGTGCCGTCTCAGGGGTTGGAGTGGTAGAGACCCAGTACTTC
>14|many|TRBJ1-4|-|TRBV5-1
CASSDTATNEKLFF
TGCGCCAGCAGCGACACAGCAACTAATGAAAAACTGTTTTTT
>17|-|TRBJ2-3|TRBD2|TRBV3-1
CASSQLVAGGGTDTQYF
TGTGCCAGCAGCCAGCTTGTGGCGGGAGGGGGCACAGATACGCAGTATTTT
>14|many|TRBJ2-1|-|TRBV7-9
CASSLGLEPNEQFF
TGTGCCAGCAGCTTAGGCCTAGAACCCAATGAGCAGTTCTTC
>13|-|TRBJ1-2|TRBD1|TRBV12-3/TRBV12-4
CASRPGTGNGYTF
TGTGCCAGCAGACCCGGGACAGGGAATGGCTACACCTTC
>16|medium-sized|TRBJ2-7|-|TRBV20-1
CSARDLRQASSYEQYF
TGCAGTGCTAGAGATCTAAGACAAGCCAGCTCCTACGAGCAGTACTTC
>12|-|TRBJ2-7|-|TRBV15
CATSTQGYEQYF
TGTGCCACCAGCACGCAGGGATACGAGCAGTACTTC
>13|-|TRBJ2-3|-|TRBV19
CASSSGPTDTQYF
TGTGCCAGTAGTTCTGGTCCCACAGATACGCAGTATTTT
>12|-|TRBJ2-1|-|TRBV24-1
CATSQSGNEQFF
TGTGCCACCAGCCAGTCGGGCAATGAGCAGTTCTTC
>19|-|TRBJ2-2|TRBD2|TRBV5-6
CASSSIGTSGVANTGELFF
TGTGCCAGCAGCTCTATTGGGACTAGCGGGGTAGCGAACACCGGGGAGCTGTTTTTT
>13|medium-sized|TRBJ2-1|-|TRBV2
CASSEQSYNEQFF
TGTGCCAGCAGTGAACAATCCTACAATGAGCAGTTCTTC
>15|-|TRBJ1-2|TRBD1|TRBV5-4
CSSSAGTGVFYGYTF
TGTTCCAGCAGCGCCGGGACAGGGGTCTTCTATGGCTACACCTTC
>15|-|TRBJ2-3|TRBD2|TRBV7-3
CASSFLAGGPDTQYF
TGTGCCAGCAGCTTCTTAGCGGGAGGGCCAGATACGCAGTATTTT
>14|few|TRBJ2-1|-|TRBV7-2
CASSLLFGSNEQFF
TGTGCCAGCAGCTTACTCTTCGGGAGCAATGAGCAGTTCTTC
>14|-|TRBJ2-1|-|TRBV20-1
CSARDAISGKEQFF
TGCAGTGCTAGAGACGCCATTTCCGGGAAGGAGCAGTTCTTC
>12|many|TRBJ1-3|-|TRBV10-3
CAVGGDGNTIYF
TGTGCCGTCGGGGGGGATGGAAACACCATATATTTT
>16|many|TRBJ2-5|TRBD2|TRBV7-2
CASSLASSGSGETQYF
TGTGCCAGCAGCTTAGCTTCTAGCGGGAGTGGAGAGACCCAGTACTTC
>15|many|TRBJ2-3|-|TRBV12-3/TRBV12-4
CASSLSRPSTDTQYF
TGTGCCAGCAGTTTATCCAGGCCTAGCACAGATACGCAGTATTTT
>15|-|TRBJ2-7|TRBD2|TRBV5-1
CASSSFSGGPREQYF
TGCGCCAGCAGCTCCTTTTCGGGAGGGCCTCGCGAGCAGTACTTC
>12|-|TRBJ1-4|-|TRBV28
CASSWIVEKLFF
TGTGCCAGCAGCTGGATTGTCGAAAAACTGTTTTTT
>13|-|TRBJ2-7|TRBD1|TRBV7-9
CASSWTGAYEQYF
TGTGCCAGCAGCTGGACAGGAGCCTACGAGCAGTACTTC
>14|many|TRBJ1-1|-|TRBV7-2
CASSGGLMNTEAFF
TGTGCCAGCAGCGGGGGGTTGATGAACACTGAAGCTTTCTTT
>14|medium-sized|TRBJ2-3|-|TRBV20-1
CSARARVGTDTQYF
TGCAGTGCTAGGGCGAGAGTGGGCACAGATACGCAGTATTTT
>13|-|TRBJ1-2|-|TRBV6-1
CASSTRGDYGYTF
TGTGCCAGCAGCACTCGGGGGGACTATGGCTACACCTTC
>15|medium-sized|TRBJ2-2|-|TRBV18
CASSPDEGYTGELFF
TGTGCCAGCTCACCAGACGAGGGTTACACCGGGGAGCTGTTTTTT
>13|-|TRBJ2-3|-|TRBV20-1
CSARPDRTDTQYF
TGCAGTGCTAGGCCGGATCGCACAGATACGCAGTATTTT
>20|medium-sized|TRBJ1-1|-|TRBV19
CASSSRGGLGFGGRGTEAFF
TGTGCCAGTAGTTCTCGGGGGGGGCTTGGTTTTGGGGGGCGCGGGACTGAAGCTTTCTTT
>14|-|TRBJ2-7|-|TRBV27
CASSFVMGPDEQYF
TGTGCCAGCAGTTTTGTAATGGGACCCGACGAGCAGTACTTC
>13|-|TRBJ2-6|-|TRBV7-9
CASSLAGDNVLTF
TGTGCCAGTAGCTTAGCTGGGGACAACGTCCTGACTTTC
>13|medium-sized|TRBJ1-5|-|TRBV12-3/TRBV12-4
CASSWGRDQPQHF
TGTGCCAGCAGTTGGGGGAGGGATCAGCCCCAGCATTTT
>15|-|TRBJ2-1|TRBD2|TRBV6-2/TRBV6-3
CASSELAGSYNEQFF
TGTGCCAGCAGTGAACTAGCGGGCTCCTACAATGAGCAGTTCTTC
>16|many|TRBJ2-2|-|TRBV5-4
CASSLGTPTNTGELFF
TGTGCCAGCAGCTTGGGGACACCTACGAACACCGGGGAGCTGTTTTTT
>13|many|TRBJ2-3|-|TRBV7-9
CASRDGGADTQYF
TGTGCCAGTAGGGACGGGGGAGCAGATACGCAGTATTTT
>16|medium-sized|TRBJ2-7|TRBD2|TRBV20-1
CSARDSTSGRIYEQYF
TGCAGTGCTAGGGACTCGACTAGCGGGAGGATCTACGAGCAGTACTTC
>15|-|TRBJ2-1|TRBD2|TRBV27
CASSPPAGEEDEQFF
TGTGCCAGCAGTCCCCCAGCGGGAGAGGAGGATGAGCAGTTCTTC
>14|many|TRBJ1-5|-|TRBV20-1
CSAIPGQPNQPQHF
TGCAGTGCCATACCGGGACAACCCAATCAGCCCCAGCATTTT
>16|once|TRBJ2-3|-|TRBV5-1
CASSLYGRRGTDTQYF
TGCGCCAGCAGCTTGTATGGGAGGAGGGGAACAGATACGCAGTATTTT
>14|-|TRBJ1-5|-|TRBV6-2/TRBV6-3
CSIQDRAGNQPQHF
TGTTCCATCCAGGACAGAGCGGGCAATCAGCCCCAGCATTTT
>13|medium-sized|TRBJ2-3|-|TRBV30
CAWSGQSTDTQYF
TGTGCCTGGAGTGGACAGAGCACAGATACGCAGTATTTT
>12|-|TRBJ2-3|-|TRBV20-1
CSARDSWDTQYF
TGCAGTGCTAGAGATTCATGGGATACGCAGTATTTT
>16|-|TRBJ2-2|TRBD1|TRBV27
CASRPTGTGSSGELFF
TGTGCCAGCAGGCCCACCGGGACAGGGTCGAGCGGGGAGCTGTTTTTT
>11|-|TRBJ2-1|-|TRBV6-5
CASSYGYEQFF
TGTGCCAGCAGTTACGGCTATGAGCAGTTCTTC
>12|-|TRBJ2-7|-|TRBV6-1
CASYGESYEHYF
TGTGCCAGCTATGGGGAGTCCTACGAGCACTACTTC
>18|-|TRBJ1-3|-|TRBV19
CASTRRWGSSSSGNTIYF
TGTGCCAGTACCCGAAGGTGGGGGTCATCTAGCTCTGGAAACACCATATATTTT
>16|once|TRBJ1-1|-|TRBV6-2/TRBV6-3
CASSLSPDGSNTEAFF
TGTGCCAGCAGCCTCTCCCCGGACGGATCGAACACTGAAGCTTTCTTT
>17|-|TRBJ2-2|TRBD2|TRBV6-9
CASSWGLAGLNTGELFF
TGTGCCAGCAGTTGGGGACTAGCGGGTCTCAACACCGGGGAGCTGTTTTTT
>13|-|TRBJ1-2|-|TRBV7-3
CASSLNLARGYTF
TGTGCCAGCAGCTTAAACCTTGCGCGTGGCTACACCTTC